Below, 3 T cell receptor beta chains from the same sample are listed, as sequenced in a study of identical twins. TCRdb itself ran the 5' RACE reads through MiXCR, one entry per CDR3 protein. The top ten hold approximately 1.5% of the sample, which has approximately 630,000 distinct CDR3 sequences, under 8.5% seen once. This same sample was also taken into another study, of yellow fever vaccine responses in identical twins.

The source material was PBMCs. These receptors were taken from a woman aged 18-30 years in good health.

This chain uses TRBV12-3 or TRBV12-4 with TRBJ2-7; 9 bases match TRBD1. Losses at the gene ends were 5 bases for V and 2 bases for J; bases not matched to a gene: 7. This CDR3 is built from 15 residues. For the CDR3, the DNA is TGTGCCAGCAGTCTCCGGACAGGGGTTCCCTACGAGCAGTACTTC. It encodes CASSLRTGVPYEQYF.

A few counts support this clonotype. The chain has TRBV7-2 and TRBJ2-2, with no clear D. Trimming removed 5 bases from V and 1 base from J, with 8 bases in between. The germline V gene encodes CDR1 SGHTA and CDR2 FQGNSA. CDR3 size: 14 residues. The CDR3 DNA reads TGTGCCAGCAGCCCCTCCAAGAACACCGGGGAGCTGTTTTTT. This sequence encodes CASSPSKNTGELFF.

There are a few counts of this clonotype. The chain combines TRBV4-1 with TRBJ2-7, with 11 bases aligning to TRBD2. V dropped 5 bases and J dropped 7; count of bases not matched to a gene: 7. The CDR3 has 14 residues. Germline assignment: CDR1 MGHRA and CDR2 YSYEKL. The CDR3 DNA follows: TGCGCCAGCAGCAATGGGACTAGCGGAAGAGAGCAGTACTTC. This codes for CASSNGTSGREQYF.